Following are 2 T cell receptor beta chains from one sample sequenced in a study of cytotoxic CD8 clonotypes in ibrutinib-treated CLL. Profiling relied on immunoSEQ multiplex PCR, and the TCRdb table lists in-frame clones only, not all of them. Of about 45,000 clones listed, 69% are singletons. The sequencing here drew on PBMCs, taken after 12 months of ibrutinib treatment. Source of these receptors: a human donor with chronic lymphocytic leukemia.

The gene calls are TRBV6-6 and TRBJ1-4; D gene ambiguous. Germline assignment: CDR1 MNHNY and CDR2 SVGAGI (reference sequence). V was cut by 0 bases and J by 0 bases, with 8 bases left in between. The CDR3 is 16 residues long. The CDR3 region is CASSYSSLATNEKLFF. The CDR3, as DNA: TGTGCCAGCAGTTACTCTTCGCTTGCAACTAATGAAAAACTGTTTTTT.

V gene TRBV5-5 combines with J gene TRBJ1-6, with D uncertain. This CDR3 has 15 amino acids. Germline loops: CDR1 SGHKS, CDR2 YYEKEE (reference sequence). V was clipped by 2 bases and J by 10 bases, with 16 bases between them. As DNA, the CDR3 is TGTGCCAGCAGCTTTATCGCCAGCCCCCAATCACCCCTCCACTTT. Its protein is CASSFIASPQSPLHF.